The 16 T cell receptor beta chains below were found in one sample sequenced in a study of blood T cell repertoires in COVID-19. Repertoires were generated with immunoSEQ multiplex PCR, while TCRdb's copy carries only in-frame clones and drops some. The sample lists some 170,000 clones, more than 75% seen once, with around 13% in the top ten. The sequenced sample was peripheral blood. Receptor source: a woman between 65 and 79 years old with COVID-19, enrolled during active disease.

V usage is TRBV5-6 and J usage is TRBJ1-2; D gene ambiguous. This CDR3 spans 12 amino acids. Germline CDR1 and CDR2: SGHDT and YYEEEE. The V gene lost 3 bases and the J gene lost 2 bases, with 5 bases spanning the gap. CDR3 sequence reads: CASSSGNYGYTF. The CDR3 DNA reads TGTGCCAGCAGCTCGGGGAACTATGGCTACACCTTC.

The chain has TRBV7-3 and TRBJ2-5; 12 bases align to TRBD1. CDR1 is SGHTA, CDR2 FQGTGA, per germline. The V segment lost 5 bases and the J segment 4 bases; nucleotides outside the gene matches: 5. The CDR3 totals 15 residues. CDR3 nucleotides: TGTGCCAGCAGCCTTGGGACAGGGGGCGTAGAGACCCAGTACTTC. Protein product: CASSLGTGGVETQYF.

The chain has TRBV21-1 and TRBJ1-2. TRBV21-1 represents a pseudogene. This CDR3 is built from 13 residues. CDR3 nucleotide sequence: TGTGCCAGCAGCAACGGTTCAAACTATGGCTACACCTTC. Translated, it gives CASSNGSNYGYTF.

Only one count was recorded for this clone. This chain uses TRBV6-1 with TRBJ1-1; D is unclear. The CDR3 has 17 amino acids. Trimming took off 0 bases at V and 1 base at J, with 15 bases between the two ends. Germline assignment: CDR1 MNHNS and CDR2 SASEGT. The CDR3 is CASSEALGAVSNTEAFF. The CDR3 nucleotides read TGTGCCAGCAGTGAAGCTTTGGGCGCCGTGTCGAACACTGAAGCTTTCTTT.

About this clone itself: The same CDR3 is also encoded by other DNA sequences in this sample. The J gene is TRBJ1-5, the V gene TRBV18; 12 positions agree with TRBD1. The CDR3 runs 15 residues. The V gene end was trimmed by 3 bases and the J gene end by 7 bases; junction bases not matched to a gene: 4. Germline-derived CDR1 and CDR2 are KGHSH and LQKENI. CDR3 residues: CASSPGTGGSQPQHF. CDR3 DNA sequence: TGTGCCAGCTCACCCGGGACAGGGGGCAGCCAGCCCCAGCATTTT.

The rearrangement links TRBV3-1 (or the pseudogene TRBV3-2) to TRBJ2-3; 9 bases match TRBD2. This CDR3 has 16 amino acids. The V gene end was trimmed by 4 bases and the J gene end by 4 bases; junction bases not matched to a gene: 9. CDR1 is LGHDT, CDR2 YNNKEL, per germline (reference sequence). Here the CDR3 DNA reads TGTGCCAGCAGCCTGCGTAGCGGGAGTGGAGCAGATACGCAGTATTTT. This sequence encodes CASSLRSGSGADTQYF.

The V and J genes are TRBV19 and TRBJ1-5, with D possibly being TRBD1 (5 bases). CDR1 and CDR2 (germline): LNHDA, SQIVND (reference sequence). V lost 3 bases to trimming and J lost 3 bases, with 9 bases between them. The CDR3 covers 14 residues. The chain's CDR3 is CASSIFRDNQPQHF. DNA for the CDR3: TGTGCCAGTAGTATTTTCAGGGACAATCAGCCCCAGCATTTT.

The V and J genes are TRBV6-6 and TRBJ2-3; 7 bases fit TRBD1. This CDR3 is 14 amino acids long. Germline V gene lookup returns CDR1 MNHNY and CDR2 SVGAGI (reference sequence). V dropped 6 bases and J dropped 2; count of bases not matched to a gene: 5. The CDR3 nucleotides are TGTGCCAGCAGAATGGGACAGAACACAGATACGCAGTATTTT. Amino acid sequence: CASRMGQNTDTQYF.

The rearrangement links TRBV5-4 to TRBJ2-7, with 9 bases aligning to TRBD1. The ends lost 4 bases at V and 2 bases at J; junction bases unmatched: 4. Germline values: CDR1 SGHNT, CDR2 YYREEE (reference sequence). The CDR3 length is 14 residues. As DNA, the CDR3 is TGTGCCAGCAGCAGGACAGGGGCCCCCTACGAGCAGTACTTC. It codes for CASSRTGAPYEQYF.

This chain links TRBV15 with TRBJ1-1; no firm D call. CDR3 length: 17 residues. Germline V gives CDR1 LNHNV, CDR2 YYDKDF (reference sequence). Between the trimmed V and J ends, which lost 1 base and 3 bases, there was a span of 18 bases. The CDR3 DNA reads TGTGCCACCAGCAGAGGTTTTTTTTCCAGAACCCACACTGAAGCTTTCTTT. This translates into CATSRGFFSRTHTEAFF.

There are a few counts of this clone. The V and J genes are TRBV5-4 and TRBJ1-2; 7 positions agree with TRBD1. V lost 3 bases to trimming and J lost 4 bases; unmatched junction nucleotides: 6. This CDR3 has 14 residues. Germline V gene data show CDR1 as SGHNT and CDR2 as YYREEE (reference sequence). The CDR3 loop is CASSSATGSYGYTF. The CDR3 DNA sequence: TGTGCCAGCAGCTCGGCGACAGGGAGCTATGGCTACACCTTC.

V usage is TRBV27 and J usage is TRBJ2-7; 10 positions match TRBD2. This CDR3 comprises 13 residues. Germline assignment: CDR1 MNHEY and CDR2 SMNVEV (reference sequence). Germline trimming cut 6 bases from V and 4 bases from J; bases unmatched to any gene: 3. DNA for the CDR3: TGTGCCAGCAGCTGGACTAGCGGATACGAGCAGTACTTC. Protein: CASSWTSGYEQYF.

This clone was counted a single time. This rearrangement joins TRBV18 to TRBJ1-2; D gene unclear. The ends were cut back, 5 bases at V and 8 bases at J, with 12 bases in the middle. Looked up from germline, CDR1 is KGHSH and CDR2 is LQKENI. The CDR3 contains 12 residues. This CDR3 reads CASSAALEGYTF. The CDR3 DNA follows: TGTGCCAGCTCAGCCGCTCTTGAGGGCTACACCTTC.

The chain is built from TRBV7-2 and TRBJ1-4; D is possibly TRBD1 (6 bases). CDR3 length equals 17 residues. Germline V gene data show CDR1 as SGHTA and CDR2 as FQGNSA. Trimming removed 1 base at V and 1 base at J, with 13 bases between. For the CDR3, the DNA is TGTGCCAGCAGCTTAGGGGGCCCGGGACAAACTAATGAAAAACTGTTTTTT. This encodes CASSLGGPGQTNEKLFF.

This chain joins TRBV2 and TRBJ1-5; D not resolved. The V end lost 2 bases, the J end lost 5 bases, and 13 bases lay between the germline ends. The germline V gene encodes CDR1 SNHLY and CDR2 FYNNEI. CDR3 length equals 15 residues. The CDR3 DNA is TGTGCCAGCAGTGAAACCCGTAGTGCTCATCAGCCCCAGCATTTT. It encodes CASSETRSAHQPQHF.

The rearrangement uses TRBV5-1 and TRBJ2-5; 9 bases agree with TRBD1. V lost 4 bases to trimming and J lost 4 bases; unmatched junction nucleotides: 8. Germline loops: CDR1 SGHRS, CDR2 YFSETQ. The CDR3 extends over 15 amino acids. This CDR3 is CASSHRQGGGETQYF. DNA of the CDR3: TGCGCCAGCAGCCATCGACAGGGGGGCGGAGAGACCCAGTACTTC.